This passage covers 24 T cell receptor beta chains from one sample sequenced in a study of a mutant IDH1 vaccine in newly diagnosed glioma. Noted time point: baseline, week 1 (first vaccination visit). Described treatment: pre-vaccination baseline after standard-of-care therapy. Profiled with immunoSEQ multiplex PCR; TCRdb holds only in-frame clones, not every one. The sample records about 92,000 clones, 83% being singletons. The material was PBMCs, obtained from a glioma patient treated with radiotherapy, temozolomide or both. These receptors all stem from a woman aged 50 to 60 with glioma.

The chain employs TRBV7-2 and TRBJ2-1, with 9 nucleotides matching TRBD2. This CDR3 spans 15 amino acids. Germline V gene sequence: CDR1 SGHTA, CDR2 FQGNSA. With V trimmed by 5 bases and J by 5 bases, 7 bases remained unmatched. This chain's CDR3 is CASSERLAANNEQFF. In DNA form, the CDR3 reads TGTGCCAGCAGCGAGCGACTAGCGGCCAACAATGAGCAGTTCTTC.

Only one count was recorded for this clone. V is TRBV5-1 and J is TRBJ1-4; 10 nucleotides align to TRBD1. This CDR3 is 14 amino acids long. The J segment lost 5 bases and the V segment lost 4 bases, leaving 2 bases of the junction unmatched. The germline CDR1 and CDR2 sequences are SGHRS and YFSETQ. Here the CDR3 reads CASSRTGGNEKLFF. CDR3 DNA sequence: TGCGCCAGCAGCCGGACAGGGGGAAATGAAAAACTGTTTTTT.

V is TRBV27 and J is TRBJ1-6; no reliable D call. Trimming took 6 bases from V and 0 from J, leaving 6 bases between them. Per the germline V gene, CDR1 is MNHEY and CDR2 is SMNVEV (reference sequence). This CDR3 region has 14 residues. The CDR3 DNA sequence: TGTGCCAGCAGAGAGAGCTCCTATAATTCACCCCTCCACTTT. This codes for CASRESSYNSPLHF.

The chain links TRBV10-1 to TRBJ1-1; 9 bases align to TRBD1. Trimming took 6 bases from V and 1 from J; bases not matched to a gene: 3. Germline loops: CDR1 WNHNN, CDR2 SYGVQD (reference sequence). The length of the CDR3 is 14 residues. The CDR3 nucleotides are TGCGCCAGCAGCAAGGGACAGGGGAACACTGAAGCTTTCTTT. It translates to CASSKGQGNTEAFF.

This chain connects TRBV11-2 to TRBJ1-2; no definite D call. Germline V lookup: CDR1 SGHAT, CDR2 FQNNGV. This CDR3 region has 15 residues. Trimming left V 4 bases short and J 2 bases short, with 14 bases between. The CDR3 nucleotides read TGTGCCAGCAGCTCCCGACTCCATCCGAACTATGGCTACACCTTC. It translates to CASSSRLHPNYGYTF.

The genes are TRBV9 and TRBJ1-2, with D possibly matching TRBD1 (5 bases). Between the trimmed V and J ends, which lost 4 bases and 2 bases, there was a span of 15 bases. Germline V CDR1 and CDR2: SGDLS, YYNGEE. The CDR3 length is 15 residues. The CDR3 region has the DNA TGTGCCAGCAGCCACAACAGGTTTTGGAACTATGGCTACACCTTC. Residues: CASSHNRFWNYGYTF.

The rearrangement links TRBV6-5 to TRBJ1-1; maybe TRBD1 (6 bases). Germline V gives CDR1 MNHEY, CDR2 SVGAGI. V lost 9 bases, J lost 6 bases, and 17 bases lay in between. The CDR3 spans 13 residues. CDR3: CASMVLGGAEAFF. Written as DNA, the CDR3 is TGTGCCAGTATGGTGTTGGGGGGCGCTGAAGCTTTCTTT.

The J gene is TRBJ1-3, the V gene TRBV10-1, with TRBD1 identical over 10 bases. The CDR3 is made up of 17 amino acids. Germline values: CDR1 WNHNN, CDR2 SYGVQD (reference sequence). Trimming took 6 bases from V and 2 from J; bases not matched to a gene: 10. CDR3 loop: CASSVEPGQGTGNTIYF. CDR3 bases: TGCGCCAGCAGCGTTGAACCGGGACAGGGGACTGGAAACACCATATATTTT.

The V and J genes are TRBV27 and TRBJ1-5; weak D call: TRBD1 (6 bases). Germline-derived CDR1 and CDR2 are MNHEY and SMNVEV (reference sequence). V was trimmed by 1 base and J by 0 bases, leaving 16 bases between them. The CDR3 sequence is 18 residues long. This chain's CDR3 is CASSLLYLGGHSNQPQHF. CDR3 DNA: TGTGCCAGCAGTTTATTGTACTTGGGGGGCCATAGCAATCAGCCCCAGCATTTT.

The chain joins TRBV27 to TRBJ1-5; D might be TRBD1 (6 bases). Trimming took off 5 bases at V and 2 bases at J, with 13 bases between the two ends. Looked up from germline, CDR1 is MNHEY and CDR2 is SMNVEV (reference sequence). The CDR3 extends over 15 amino acids. The CDR3 region has the DNA TGTGCCAGCAGTCCAGCCCCAGGGGGCAATCAGCCCCAGCATTTT. Encoded protein: CASSPAPGGNQPQHF.

The chain recombines TRBV5-1 with TRBJ2-2, with 7 positions matching TRBD1. Germline V gives CDR1 SGHRS, CDR2 YFSETQ. The V segment lost 0 bases and the J segment 2 bases; nucleotides outside the gene matches: 1. The CDR3 contains 15 residues. The CDR3 protein is CASSLEGANTGELFF. The CDR3 DNA reads as TGCGCCAGCAGCTTGGAGGGGGCTAACACCGGGGAGCTGTTTTTT.

The chain links TRBV7-2 to TRBJ1-5; possibly TRBD1 for D (5 bases). Germline V gene data show CDR1 as SGHTA and CDR2 as FQGNSA. This CDR3 is built from 15 residues. Trimming cost V 1 base and J 5 bases, with 12 bases left between them. The CDR3 sequence: CASSLDPGQYQPQHF. DNA of the CDR3: TGTGCCAGCAGCTTAGACCCCGGACAATATCAGCCCCAGCATTTT.

This clone was seen a handful of times. This chain uses TRBV7-9 with TRBJ1-4; 9 positions match TRBD1. Germline V CDR1 and CDR2: SEHNR, FQNEAQ (reference sequence). The junction had 0 bases not matched to a gene; V was cut back by 4 bases and J by 3 bases. The length of the CDR3 is 14 residues. CDR3 DNA: TGTGCCAGCAGCTGGGACAGGGCTAATGAAAAACTGTTTTTT. Protein sequence: CASSWDRANEKLFF.

This clone showed up just a few times. The CDR3 nucleotides read TGCAGCGCAGACGGGACATCTGAAGCTTTCTTT. The encoded protein is CSADGTSEAFF. V usage is TRBV29-1 and J usage is TRBJ1-1; perhaps TRBD1 as D (6 bases). The CDR3 extends over 11 amino acids. CDR1 SQVTM and CDR2 ANQGSEA come from the germline V gene. Trimming pared 7 bases from V and 6 bases from J, leaving 12 bases between.

This sequence joins TRBV5-5 and TRBJ1-2; no firm D call. The CDR3 totals 12 residues. Germline CDR1 SGHKS, CDR2 YYEKEE (reference sequence). The V end lost 0 bases, the J end lost 9 bases, and 9 bases lay between the germline ends. The CDR3 here is CASSLAVSRYTF. The CDR3 region has the DNA TGTGCCAGCAGCTTGGCCGTTAGCCGCTACACCTTC.

This CDR3 is CSVGRVCNQPQHF. CDR3 nucleotide sequence: TGCAGCGTTGGGAGGGTGTGCAATCAGCCCCAGCATTTT. This chain links TRBV29-1 with TRBJ1-5; D gene unclear. The CDR3 is 13 amino acids. Trimming pared 4 bases from V and 2 bases from J, leaving 9 bases between. Germline CDR1 is SQVTM and CDR2 is ANQGSEA.

This clone was counted a few times. V and J are TRBV20-1 and TRBJ2-3; unclear D gene. Germline CDR1 is DFQATT and CDR2 is SNEGSKA (reference sequence). The germline V and J ends were trimmed by 4 bases and 1 base, with 3 bases remaining between them. This CDR3 spans 11 amino acids. CDR3: CSATGTDTQYF. The CDR3 DNA is TGCAGTGCTACCGGCACAGATACGCAGTATTTT.

The chain couples TRBV18 to TRBJ1-2; the D is unclear. CDR3 length: 13 amino acids. V was trimmed by 5 bases and J by 2 bases, leaving 9 bases between them. CDR1 and CDR2 (germline): KGHSH, LQKENI. The CDR3 sequence: CASSSSGNYGYTF. For the CDR3, the DNA is TGTGCCAGCTCATCCTCGGGGAACTATGGCTACACCTTC.

The chain links TRBV10-3 to TRBJ2-7; TRBD1 or TRBD2 may be the D gene (5 bases each). The V gene's germline CDR1 is ENHRY and CDR2 SYGVKD. The CDR3 is made up of 13 amino acids. The V end was cut by 6 bases, the J end by 5 bases, with 14 bases between. CDR3 sequence reads: CAIRGDGRHEQYF. The CDR3 DNA sequence: TGTGCCATCAGGGGGGACGGACGTCACGAGCAGTACTTC.

The chain recombines TRBV9 with TRBJ1-1; TRBD1 might be the D (5 bases). Trimming took 5 bases from V and 0 from J, leaving 14 bases between them. CDR1 is SGDLS, CDR2 YYNGEE, per germline. The CDR3 is 15 residues long. The CDR3 sequence: CASSPRGTVNTEAFF. The CDR3 DNA follows: TGTGCCAGCAGTCCCAGAGGGACGGTGAACACTGAAGCTTTCTTT.

This clone occurred a few times. V gene TRBV20-1 combines with J gene TRBJ1-1, with D unclear. Germline CDR1 is DFQATT and CDR2 is SNEGSKA (reference sequence). V shed 6 bases and J shed 5 bases, with 10 bases lying between them. CDR3 length: 11 amino acids. CDR3 nucleotides: TGCAGTGCCGGACCCGTAACTGAAGCTTTCTTT. Residues: CSAGPVTEAFF.

The V call is TRBV5-8, the J call TRBJ1-6; D is unclear. Germline V gene data show CDR1 as SGHTS and CDR2 as YDEGEE. The V end was cut by 2 bases, the J end by 7 bases, with 13 bases between. The CDR3 sequence is 15 residues long. The CDR3 sequence is CASSFPGLGNSPLHF. The CDR3 DNA follows: TGTGCCAGCAGCTTTCCGGGCTTAGGGAATTCACCCCTCCACTTT.

The J gene is TRBJ2-7, the V gene TRBV5-1; the D is unclear. The CDR3 runs 16 residues. V lost 4 bases and J lost 0, with 17 bases in between. Germline V gene lookup returns CDR1 SGHRS and CDR2 YFSETQ. CDR3 coding DNA: TGCGCCAGCAGCGGTCAGGCCGGGTCAAGCTCCTACGAGCAGTACTTC. It yields the protein CASSGQAGSSSYEQYF.

The chain recombines TRBV25-1 with TRBJ1-1; possible D gene TRBD1, 6 bases. This CDR3 spans 15 amino acids. With 3 bases removed from V and 1 base from J, the gap between germline ends came to 12 bases. In germline, CDR1 is MGHDK, CDR2 SYGVNS. The CDR3 region is CASSDTGHANTEAFF. The CDR3 DNA is TGTGCCAGCAGTGACACAGGGCACGCGAACACTGAAGCTTTCTTT.